The sequence of this T cell receptor beta chain was determined in a study of T cell changes during pregnancy in multiple sclerosis. Trimming at V came to 5 bases and at J to 3 bases, leaving 5 bases not matched to a gene. CDR1 and CDR2 from the germline V gene are SGHVS and FNYEAQ. The CDR3 has 14 amino acids. Sequencing was performed with immunoSEQ multiplex PCR; in TCRdb, only in-frame clones are kept and a portion is missing. The top ten hold about 4% of the sample, which has about 68,000 clones, 92% seen once. V and J are TRBV7-6 and TRBJ2-7; 9 positions match TRBD1. The origin of this receptor is a female donor in good health, enrolled as a control in a pregnancy study. The sequenced sample was peripheral blood, obtained after pregnancy. CDR3 bases: TGTGCCAGCAGCCCCGGGACAGGGAACTACGAGCAGTACTTC. It codes for CASSPGTGNYEQYF.